The source of this T cell receptor beta chain is a study of blood T cell repertoires in COVID-19. At the level of the study: Italy, Spain and the United States were the sources of the convalescent and acute COVID-19 samples.

Enrolled during active infection, Seattle patients were then followed longitudinally. Data came from immunoSEQ multiplex PCR; TCRdb stores just in-frame clones and leaves some out. The sample carries 300,000 to 400,000 clones, about nine tenths recorded once. The V and J ends lost 6 bases and 5 bases respectively, with 13 bases between them. The CDR3 contains 13 residues. Sequenced sample: peripheral blood. This chain links TRBV12-3 or TRBV12-4 with TRBJ1-1; TRBD1 might be the D (5 bases). This clonotype was sampled from a woman in her 70s with COVID-19, enrolled during active disease. CDR3 sequence: CASRLSGGTEAFF. CDR3 DNA: TGTGCCAGCAGGCTCTCGGGGGGTACTGAAGCTTTCTTT.